These T cell receptor beta chains were read from a single sample in a study of chemoradiotherapy in HPV16-positive cancers. Repertoires were generated with immunoSEQ multiplex PCR, while TCRdb's copy carries only in-frame clones and drops some. The sample includes 8,100 or so clones, approximately 79% of them seen just once. The sample consisted of tumor tissue, taken from a patient who underwent chemoradiotherapy. Receptors originate from a human donor with HPV-associated anogenital cancer. Each CDR3 is given without its conserved first and last residue. Each record gives: J gene, V gene, CDR3 protein.

TRBJ1-3 | TRBV5-7 | ASSHSTGCRNTIY
TRBJ2-2 | TRBV15 | ATSRDVGNTGELF
TRBJ2-2 | TRBV14 | ASSRNRGLTGELF
TRBJ2-7 | TRBV30 | AWSADPKTGYYEQY
TRBJ1-1 | TRBV27 | ASSLLGSRTEAF
TRBJ1-2 | TRBV6-5 | ASSYSPGLSYGYT
TRBJ1-6 | TRBV5-4 | ASSIQGAHNSPLH
TRBJ1-2 | TRBV18 | ASSPRGYHGPGDRGDYGYT
TRBJ2-7 | TRBV6-1 | ASFAGLAGGEQY
TRBJ1-1 | TRBV4-1 | ASSHREKSEAF
TRBJ1-2 | TRBV5-1 | ASSLGGSGTGGYT